Below, 8 T cell receptor beta chains from the same sample are listed, as sequenced in a study of metastatic and nonmetastatic thyroid tumors. TCRdb re-called clones from the PCR reads using MiXCR. This sample has 53,000 or so clones; 20% occur once, and the top ten carry around 4%. Patients had received no treatment of any kind before thyroid surgery. The sample was blood. Receptor source: a female donor with papillary thyroid cancer or a benign thyroid nodule (not recorded which). Some clones in this sample may be carry-over from other donors' samples.

This clone came up many times. This chain joins TRBV30 and TRBJ2-2; the D is unclear. Trimming took 4 bases from V and 6 from J, leaving 15 bases between them. This CDR3 has 14 amino acids. In germline, CDR1 is GTSNPN, CDR2 SVGIG (reference sequence). The chain's CDR3 is CAWTWEGKPGELFF. The DNA for the CDR3 is TGTGCCTGGACCTGGGAAGGGAAACCCGGGGAGCTGTTTTTT.

The chain links TRBV20-1 to TRBJ1-2; the D gene is possibly TRBD1 (6 bases). From germline, CDR1 is DFQATT and CDR2 SNEGSKA (reference sequence). The CDR3 is made up of 13 amino acids. The CDR3 DNA is TGCGGTTCCCCACAAGGGGGAGACCATGGCTACACCTTC. Protein: CGSPQGGDHGYTF.

With respect to this clone: This may be a read error, as it is one base from a much larger clone. The chain carries TRBV2 and TRBJ2-5; 7 bases map to TRBD2. Germline CDR1 and CDR2: SNHLY and FYNNEI. V lost 7 bases, J lost 5 bases, and 7 bases stayed unmatched. This CDR3 contains 13 residues. The chain's CDR3 is CASMRGRGETQYF. The CDR3 nucleotides read TGTGCCAGCATGCGGGGGAGGGGTGAGACCCAGTACTTC. Looking up the rest from reference TRBV2 and TRBJ2-5 gives the full variable domain: EPEVTQTPSHQVTQMGQEVILRCVPISNHLYFYWYRQILGQKVEFLVSFYNNEISEKSEIFDDQFSVERPDGSNFTLKIRSTKLEDSAMYFCASMRGRGETQYFGPGTRLLVL.

This clone was picked up many times. The chain couples TRBV7-9 to TRBJ2-5; no definite D call. Trimming took off 3 bases at V and 5 bases at J, with 4 bases between the two ends. There are 11 residues in the CDR3. Germline V gene sequence: CDR1 SEHNR, CDR2 FQNEAQ (reference sequence). CDR3 residues: CASSFFETQYF. DNA of the CDR3: TGTGCCAGCAGCTTTTTTGAGACCCAGTACTTC. Filled out from reference TRBV7-9 and TRBJ2-5, the complete variable domain reads DTGVSQNPRHKITKRGQNVTFRCDPISEHNRLYWYRQTLGQGPEFLTYFQNEAQLEKSRLLSDRFSAERPKGSFSTLEIQRTEQGDSAMYLCASSFFETQYFGPGTRLLVL.

In this sample, this clone turned up many times. The chain recombines TRBV24-1 with TRBJ2-3; 9 bases are a match to TRBD2. Germline CDR1 KGHDR, CDR2 SFDVKD. V lost 5 bases and J lost 6; bases outside the gene matches: 11. The CDR3 length is 16 residues. The CDR3 here is CATSAIGTSYADTQYF. CDR3 nucleotides: TGTGCCACCAGTGCCATTGGGACTAGCTACGCGGATACGCAGTATTTT.

Comments on this clone: The junction and the germline gene differ at one end; a read error may be behind it. V is TRBV6-1 and J is TRBJ2-6; D is unclear. Germline-derived CDR1 and CDR2 are MNHNS and SASEGT. The CDR3 extends over 16 amino acids. This chain's CDR3 is CASSGRSETWANVLTF. The CDR3 DNA is TGTGCCAGCAGTGGACGATCTGAGACTTGGGCCAACGTCCTTACTTTC.

This clone turned up a few times. This chain uses TRBV6-1 with TRBJ2-5, with 11 bases fitting TRBD2. With 7 bases clipped from V and 5 bases from J, the junction kept 9 bases outside the gene matches. The CDR3 is 15 amino acids. Germline V gene lookup returns CDR1 MNHNS and CDR2 SASEGT. CDR3 nucleotide sequence: TGTGCCAGCAATCTCATAGCGGGGGGGCAGGAGACCCAGTACTTC. Residues: CASNLIAGGQETQYF.

This clone was seen repeatedly, ten times or more. The rearrangement links TRBV20-1 to TRBJ1-1; TRBD1 might be the D (6 bases). Germline V CDR1 and CDR2: DFQATT, SNEGSKA (reference sequence). Trimming removed 2 bases at V and 1 base at J, with 11 bases between. The CDR3 spans 14 residues. In nucleotides, the CDR3 is TGCAGTGCTAGATTGCCCAGGGGGAACACTGAAGCTTTCTTT. This sequence encodes CSARLPRGNTEAFF.